The T cell receptor beta chain under discussion was sequenced for a study of response to subunit inactivated influenza vaccine. This clonotype was recorded many times. The V end lost 4 bases, the J end lost 2 bases, and 9 bases lay between the germline ends. Germline CDR1 and CDR2: SGHRS and YFSETQ. There are 13 residues in the CDR3. Using its own MiXCR run on the RT-PCR reads, TCRdb lists one record per CDR3 protein. Among around 470,000 distinct CDR3 sequences listed, about 7.2% were seen once. The material was PBMCs from blood, obtained less than 30 months after vaccination. This TCR was sampled from a man aged 45 to 70 who received an inactivated influenza vaccine. The V call is TRBV5-1, the J call TRBJ1-1; no reliable D call. The CDR3 loop reads CASSGSDNTEAFF. CDR3 sequence (DNA): TGCGCCAGCAGCGGTTCGGATAACACTGAAGCTTTCTTT.